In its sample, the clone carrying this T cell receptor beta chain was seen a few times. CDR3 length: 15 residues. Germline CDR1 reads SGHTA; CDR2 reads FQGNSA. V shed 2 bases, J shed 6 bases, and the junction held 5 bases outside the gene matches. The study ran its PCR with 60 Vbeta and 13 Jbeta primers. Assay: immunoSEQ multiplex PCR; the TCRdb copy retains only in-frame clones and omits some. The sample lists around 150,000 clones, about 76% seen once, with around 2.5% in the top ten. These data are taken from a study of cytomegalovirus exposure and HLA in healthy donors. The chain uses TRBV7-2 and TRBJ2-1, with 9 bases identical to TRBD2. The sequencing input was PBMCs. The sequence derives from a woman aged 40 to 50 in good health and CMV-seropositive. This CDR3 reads CASSLRSGGLNEQFF. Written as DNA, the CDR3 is TGTGCCAGCAGCTTAAGGAGCGGGGGGCTCAATGAGCAGTTCTTC.